The present T cell receptor beta chain was sequenced within a study of T cells after yellow fever vaccination. About this clonotype itself: The CDR3 does not close with the conserved phenylalanine or tryptophan, likely indicating a read error.

5'RACE template switching added a universal primer site and UMIs to TCR cDNA. TCRdb re-analysed the 5' RACE reads in MiXCR, keeping a single row per CDR3 protein. The data contain some 110,000 distinct CDR3 sequences, 7.2% of them singletons. From germline, CDR1 is SGHTA and CDR2 FQGNSA. The CDR3 loop spans 16 amino acids. Trimming removed 5 bases at V and 0 bases at J, with 14 bases between. The chain employs TRBV7-2 and TRBJ2-1; possibly TRBD2 for D (7 bases). The origin of this receptor is a man in his late teens or twenties who received the YFV17D yellow fever vaccine. The sequences come from CD4+ T cells sorted from PBMCs, collected around 45 days after the first yellow fever vaccination. CDR3 region: CASSVTGGRSYNEQFY. In DNA, the CDR3 is TGTGCCAGCAGCGTAACGGGGGGCCGCTCCTACAATGAGCAGTTCTAC.